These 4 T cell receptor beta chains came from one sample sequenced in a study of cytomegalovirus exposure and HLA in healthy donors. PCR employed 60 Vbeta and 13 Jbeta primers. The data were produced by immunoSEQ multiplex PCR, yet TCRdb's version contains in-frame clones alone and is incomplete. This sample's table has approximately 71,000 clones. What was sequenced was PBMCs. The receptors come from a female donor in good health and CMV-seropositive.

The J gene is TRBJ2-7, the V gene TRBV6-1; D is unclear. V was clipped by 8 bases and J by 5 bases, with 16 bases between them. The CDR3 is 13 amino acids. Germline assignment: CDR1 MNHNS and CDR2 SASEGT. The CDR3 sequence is CASLRGPFDEQYF. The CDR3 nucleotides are TGTGCCAGCCTGCGTGGTCCCTTTGACGAGCAGTACTTC.

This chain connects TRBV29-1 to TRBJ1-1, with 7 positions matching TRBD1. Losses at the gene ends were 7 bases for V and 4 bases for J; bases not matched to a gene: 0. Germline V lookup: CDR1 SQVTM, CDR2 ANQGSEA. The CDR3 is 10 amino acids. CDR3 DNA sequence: TGCAGCGGGGACAGCACTGAAGCTTTCTTT. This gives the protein CSGDSTEAFF.

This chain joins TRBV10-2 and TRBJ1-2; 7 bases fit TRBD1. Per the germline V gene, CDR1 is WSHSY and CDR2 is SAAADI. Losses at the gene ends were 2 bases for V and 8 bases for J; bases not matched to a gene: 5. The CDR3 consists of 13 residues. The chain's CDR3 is CASSEGTALGYTF. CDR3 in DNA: TGCGCCAGCAGTGAGGGGACAGCCTTGGGCTACACCTTC.

The CDR3 reads CASSSGSGSAYEQYF. Written as DNA, the CDR3 is TGTGCCAGTAGTAGCGGGAGCGGTAGCGCCTACGAGCAGTACTTC. The J gene is TRBJ2-7, the V gene TRBV19; 7 bases fit TRBD2. Germline loops: CDR1 LNHDA, CDR2 SQIVND (reference sequence). V was pared by 4 bases and J by 2 bases, with 8 bases of the junction left unmatched. This CDR3 spans 15 amino acids.